This T cell receptor beta chain came from a study of CD4+ T cells in melanoma. A note on this clone: Its target is unknown.

Trimming pared 6 bases from V and 0 bases from J, leaving 18 bases between. Germline-derived CDR1 and CDR2 are KGHSH and LQKENI. This CDR3 is built from 16 residues. Libraries were prepared by immunoSEQ multiplex PCR; TCRdb keeps only in-frame clonotypes and omits some of them. Among approximately 20,000 clones listed, roughly 82% were seen once. Study observations and caveats: A reported correlation linked neoantigen-specific CD4+ T cells to CD8+, macrophage and B cell function.

The chain uses TRBV18 and TRBJ2-7, with TRBD2 as a possible D gene (5 bases). The sequenced sample was cells from a culture (not recorded whether cultured in vitro). The clonotype originates from a human donor with melanoma. CDR3 sequence: CASSPSRPGSSYEQYF. CDR3 sequence (DNA): TGTGCCAGCTCCCCCAGTCGTCCGGGGAGCTCCTACGAGCAGTACTTC.